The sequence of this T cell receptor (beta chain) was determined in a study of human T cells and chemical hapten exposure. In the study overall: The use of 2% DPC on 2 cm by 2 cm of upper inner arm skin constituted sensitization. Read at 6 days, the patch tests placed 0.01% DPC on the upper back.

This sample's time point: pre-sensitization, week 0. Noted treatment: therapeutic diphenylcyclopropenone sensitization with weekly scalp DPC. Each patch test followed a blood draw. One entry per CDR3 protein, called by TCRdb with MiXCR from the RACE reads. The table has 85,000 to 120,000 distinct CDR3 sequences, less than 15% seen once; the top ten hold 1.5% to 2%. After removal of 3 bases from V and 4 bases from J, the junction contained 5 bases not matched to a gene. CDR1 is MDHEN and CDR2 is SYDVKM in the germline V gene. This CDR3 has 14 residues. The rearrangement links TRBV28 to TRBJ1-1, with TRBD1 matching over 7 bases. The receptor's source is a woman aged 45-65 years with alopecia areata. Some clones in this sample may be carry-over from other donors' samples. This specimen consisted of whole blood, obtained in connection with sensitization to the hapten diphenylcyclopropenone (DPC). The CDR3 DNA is TGTGCCAGCAGTTTGGGACAGATAGGCACTGAAGCTTTCTTT. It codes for CASSLGQIGTEAFF.